Each of the 25 T cell receptor beta chains below was sequenced from the same sample in a study of shared clonotypes between healthy human individuals. Here immunoSEQ multiplex PCR was the method, and the copy in TCRdb shows in-frame clones only, minus some. The sample gives around 1.9 million clones, around 95% of which show up once; more than 1.5% is in the top ten. The naive CD8 fraction comprised CD45RO-negative cells positively selected for CCR7 and excluded terminally differentiated effector memory CD45RA+ cells. The specimen was naive CD8+ T cells from PBMCs. The receptors originated from a man aged 18 to 29 in good health. Some clones in this sample may be carry-over from other donors' samples.

J is TRBJ1-1 and V is TRBV14; a possible D gene is TRBD1 (6 bases). Germline V CDR1 and CDR2: SGHDN, FVKESK. Deletions cut 0 bases from V and 1 base from J, with 9 bases between. This CDR3 is built from 15 residues. CDR3 protein: CASSQDSRGNTEAFF. The CDR3 DNA reads as TGTGCCAGCAGCCAAGATAGCAGGGGGAACACTGAAGCTTTCTTT.

This sequence joins TRBV27 and TRBJ2-2; TRBD2 matches at 12 bases. This CDR3 region has 16 residues. Germline CDR1 and CDR2: MNHEY and SMNVEV (reference sequence). Trimming took 2 bases from V and 4 from J; bases not matched to a gene: 2. This CDR3 reads CASSLRGLAGTGELFF. In nucleotides, the CDR3 is TGTGCCAGCAGTTTAAGGGGACTAGCGGGCACCGGGGAGCTGTTTTTT.

The chain employs TRBV9 and TRBJ2-2; possible D gene TRBD1, 5 bases. The germline V and J ends were trimmed by 0 bases and 5 bases, with 14 bases remaining between them. The CDR3 has 16 residues. Germline V lookup: CDR1 SGDLS, CDR2 YYNGEE. The DNA for the CDR3 is TGTGCCAGCAGCGTAGGTCCTGGGGCTGGGACCGGGGAGCTGTTTTTT. This sequence encodes CASSVGPGAGTGELFF.

This chain joins TRBV5-4 and TRBJ2-2; tentatively, D is TRBD2 (6 bases). Germline-derived CDR1 and CDR2 are SGHNT and YYREEE (reference sequence). Trimming removed 0 bases at V and 5 bases at J, with 8 bases between. The CDR3 spans 14 residues. This CDR3 reads CASSLVGGTGELFF. The DNA for the CDR3 is TGTGCCAGCAGCTTGGTGGGGGGAACCGGGGAGCTGTTTTTT. The variable domain in full, with the rest retrieved from reference TRBV5-4 and TRBJ2-2, is ETGVTQSPTHLIKTRGQQVTLRCSSQSGHNTVSWYQQALGQGPQFIFQYYREEENGRGNFPPRFSGLQFPNYSSELNVNALELDDSALYLCASSLVGGTGELFFGEGSRLTVL.

The CDR3 spells CASSLARLSESEKLFF. Written as DNA, the CDR3 is TGTGCCAGCAGCTTAGCCAGGCTTTCTGAGAGTGAAAAACTGTTTTTT. V gene TRBV7-9 combines with J gene TRBJ1-4; D ambiguous. Trimming pared 0 bases from V and 7 bases from J, leaving 15 bases between. There are 16 residues in the CDR3. The germline CDR1 and CDR2 sequences are SEHNR and FQNEAQ (reference sequence).

The CDR3 region has the DNA TGTGCCAGCAGCCTTCTAGCTAGCGGCTACGAGCAGTACTTC. Protein product: CASSLLASGYEQYF. This chain uses TRBV11-2 with TRBJ2-7; 7 bases line up with TRBD2. V gave up 5 bases and J gave up 3 bases; unmatched junction bases: 7. Germline-derived CDR1 and CDR2 are SGHAT and FQNNGV. The CDR3 is made up of 14 amino acids.

This chain connects TRBV4-1 to TRBJ2-6; D not resolved. V lost 4 bases and J lost 0, with 10 bases in between. Germline CDR1 reads MGHRA; CDR2 reads YSYEKL. The CDR3 has 16 residues. The CDR3, as DNA: TGCGCCAGCAGCCCTCAGACCATCTCTGGGGCCAACGTCCTGACTTTC. Its translation: CASSPQTISGANVLTF.

The chain employs TRBV28 and TRBJ1-5, with unresolved D. Germline V gives CDR1 MDHEN, CDR2 SYDVKM. This CDR3 comprises 15 residues. V gave up 2 bases and J gave up 6 bases, with 14 bases separating them. This CDR3 reads CASSLDEGWGQPQHF. The CDR3 DNA is TGTGCCAGCAGTTTAGACGAGGGCTGGGGTCAGCCCCAGCATTTT.

As to this clone: The sample holds other DNA sequences that translate to the same CDR3. The rearrangement uses TRBV9 and TRBJ1-1, with TRBD1 as a possible D gene (6 bases). Per germline, CDR1 SGDLS and CDR2 YYNGEE. Trimming stripped 2 bases from V and 3 bases from J, with 8 bases between. The CDR3 length is 13 residues. The CDR3 region has the DNA TGTGCCAGCAGCGTGGGGGGCGACACTGAAGCTTTCTTT. Its protein product is CASSVGGDTEAFF. The complete variable domain, with remaining parts taken from reference TRBV9 and TRBJ1-1, reads DSGVTQTPKHLITATGQRVTLRCSPRSGDLSVYWYQQSLDQGLQFLIQYYNGEERAKGNILERFSAQQFPDLHSELNLSSLELGDSALYFCASSVGGDTEAFFGQGTRLTVV.

The V and J genes are TRBV6-5 and TRBJ2-5; maybe TRBD2 (5 bases). Trimming took off 2 bases at V and 5 bases at J, with 15 bases between the two ends. This CDR3 has 15 amino acids. Germline V gene lookup returns CDR1 MNHEY and CDR2 SVGAGI. CDR3 coding DNA: TGTGCCAGCAGTTACGGACTCGCGGGCTGGGAGACCCAGTACTTC. It is translated as CASSYGLAGWETQYF.

The rearrangement uses TRBV29-1 and TRBJ2-1, with TRBD2 matching over 9 bases. The V segment lost 4 bases and the J segment 9 bases; nucleotides outside the gene matches: 7. The CDR3 sequence is 13 residues long. CDR1 is SQVTM and CDR2 is ANQGSEA in the germline V gene. The chain's CDR3 is CSVAGGRVGEQFF. Here the CDR3 DNA reads TGCAGCGTTGCCGGCGGGAGGGTAGGTGAGCAGTTCTTC.

CDR3 amino acids: CASSLLRREGANVLTF. CDR3 DNA: TGCGCCAGCAGCTTGTTACGTAGGGAAGGGGCCAACGTCCTGACTTTC. V usage is TRBV5-1 and J usage is TRBJ2-6; D gene ambiguous. The germline V gene has CDR1 SGHRS and CDR2 YFSETQ. V lost 1 base, J lost 4 bases, and 12 bases lay in between. The CDR3 runs to 16 residues.

This clone is a singleton in its sample. This chain uses TRBV28 with TRBJ2-5, with TRBD2 matching over 9 bases. Germline CDR1 is MDHEN and CDR2 is SYDVKM. V was pared by 4 bases and J by 4 bases, with 10 bases of the junction left unmatched. The CDR3 extends over 16 amino acids. The CDR3 loop is CASSWVIAGAPETQYF. CDR3 nucleotide sequence: TGTGCCAGCAGTTGGGTGATAGCGGGAGCCCCAGAGACCCAGTACTTC. Combining the CDR3 with reference TRBV28 and TRBJ2-5 gives the whole variable domain DVKVTQSSRYLVKRTGEKVFLECVQDMDHENMFWYRQDPGLGLRLIYFSYDVKMKEKGDIPEGYSVSREKKERFSLILESASTNQTSMYLCASSWVIAGAPETQYFGPGTRLLVL.

The DNA for the CDR3 is TGTGCCAGCGGGACTGCCTACGAGCAGTACTTC. It encodes CASGTAYEQYF. The J gene is TRBJ2-7, the V gene TRBV27, with D perhaps TRBD2 (6 bases). V was clipped by 8 bases and J by 2 bases, with 7 bases between them. CDR1 and CDR2 from the germline V gene are MNHEY and SMNVEV (reference sequence). The CDR3 runs to 11 residues.

On this clone: Additional DNA sequences in this sample encode the identical CDR3. The gene calls are TRBV27 and TRBJ2-2, with 7 bases aligning to TRBD2. CDR1 is MNHEY and CDR2 is SMNVEV in the germline V gene (reference sequence). Losses at the gene ends were 3 bases for V and 5 bases for J; bases not matched to a gene: 6. The CDR3 totals 15 residues. DNA of the CDR3: TGTGCCAGCAGTTTGGAGGGAGGGCCTACCGGGGAGCTGTTTTTT. It specifies CASSLEGGPTGELFF.

The chain carries TRBV4-2 and TRBJ2-3; D is perhaps TRBD2 (5 bases). V gave up 4 bases and J gave up 5 bases, with 16 bases separating them. In germline, CDR1 is LGHNA, CDR2 YNFKEQ. CDR3 length: 15 amino acids. The CDR3 nucleotides read TGTGCCAGCAGCCCGAGGGTGGGGTTGGGAGATACGCAGTATTTT. Translating it yields CASSPRVGLGDTQYF.

The CDR3, as DNA: TGTGCCAGCAGCTTATCCCCAGCTAGCGGATACTACGAGCAGTACTTC. Translated: CASSLSPASGYYEQYF. V usage is TRBV11-2 and J usage is TRBJ2-7; 7 bases map to TRBD2. The CDR3 has 16 residues. J lost 3 bases, V lost 2 bases, and 10 bases had no gene match. Germline loops: CDR1 SGHAT, CDR2 FQNNGV.

This clone came up once. V gene TRBV27 combines with J gene TRBJ2-7, with 7 bases lining up with TRBD1. Germline-derived CDR1 and CDR2 are MNHEY and SMNVEV (reference sequence). The V and J ends lost 5 bases and 3 bases, in that order; junction bases with no gene match: 4. This CDR3 is 13 amino acids long. The CDR3, as DNA: TGTGCCAGCAGTCCCACAGGGGACTACGAGCAGTACTTC. It encodes CASSPTGDYEQYF.

This chain uses TRBV28 with TRBJ2-7; D might be TRBD1 or TRBD2, each matching 5 bases. With 5 bases removed from V and 0 bases from J, the gap between germline ends came to 20 bases. The CDR3 length is 17 residues. CDR1 and CDR2 from the germline V gene are MDHEN and SYDVKM. In DNA, the CDR3 is TGTGCCAGCAGTGAAAACTCCTCCGGGACGGCCTCCTACGAGCAGTACTTC. Translated, it gives CASSENSSGTASYEQYF.

This rearrangement joins TRBV28 to TRBJ2-4; D unclear. The CDR3 spans 16 residues. The germline V gene has CDR1 MDHEN and CDR2 SYDVKM. V lost 3 bases and J lost 3, with 15 bases in between. The CDR3 DNA sequence: TGTGCCAGCAGTTTGGCGGCCCTGTTGGACAAAAACATTCAGTACTTC. Translating gives CASSLAALLDKNIQYF.

The chain has TRBV27 and TRBJ2-1, with TRBD2 matching over 8 bases. CDR1 is MNHEY, CDR2 SMNVEV, per germline (reference sequence). Trimming at V came to 2 bases and at J to 8 bases, leaving 11 bases not matched to a gene. CDR3 length: 16 amino acids. The CDR3 coding sequence is TGTGCCAGCAGTTTAGACCCCTCGGGACTAGTCTATGAGCAGTTCTTC. Amino acids: CASSLDPSGLVYEQFF.

The genes are TRBV29-1 and TRBJ2-7; D may match TRBD1 or TRBD2 (5 bases each). The V gene lost 4 bases and the J gene lost 0 bases, with 13 bases spanning the gap. CDR1 SQVTM and CDR2 ANQGSEA come from the germline V gene. CDR3 length equals 14 residues. The CDR3 sequence is CSVAVGTDSYEQYF. The CDR3 DNA reads as TGCAGCGTTGCAGTCGGGACGGACTCCTACGAGCAGTACTTC.

CDR3 in amino acids: CASSLTRLMNTEAFF. In DNA form, the CDR3 reads TGTGCCAGCAGTTTAACACGACTGATGAACACTGAAGCTTTCTTT. The chain employs TRBV28 and TRBJ1-1; D remains unclear. The V end lost 2 bases, the J end lost 0 bases, and 10 bases lay between the germline ends. Germline lookup yields CDR1 MDHEN and CDR2 SYDVKM. This CDR3 is built from 15 residues.

V usage is TRBV6-5 and J usage is TRBJ1-3; D unresolved. The germline V gene has CDR1 MNHEY and CDR2 SVGAGI. The V end lost 7 bases, the J end lost 0 bases, and 7 bases lay between the germline ends. The CDR3 covers 13 residues. The CDR3 DNA reads TGTGCCAGCAATGAACTCTCTGGAAACACCATATATTTT. This codes for CASNELSGNTIYF.

With regard to this clone: The sample carries other DNA sequences with the same CDR3. The chain recombines TRBV5-1 with TRBJ2-1, with 7 positions matching TRBD2. The CDR3 is made up of 15 amino acids. Germline assignment: CDR1 SGHRS and CDR2 YFSETQ. J lost 0 bases, V lost 1 base, and 1 base had no gene match. This CDR3 is CASSLTSDSYNEQFF. DNA of the CDR3: TGCGCCAGCAGCTTGACTAGCGACTCCTACAATGAGCAGTTCTTC.